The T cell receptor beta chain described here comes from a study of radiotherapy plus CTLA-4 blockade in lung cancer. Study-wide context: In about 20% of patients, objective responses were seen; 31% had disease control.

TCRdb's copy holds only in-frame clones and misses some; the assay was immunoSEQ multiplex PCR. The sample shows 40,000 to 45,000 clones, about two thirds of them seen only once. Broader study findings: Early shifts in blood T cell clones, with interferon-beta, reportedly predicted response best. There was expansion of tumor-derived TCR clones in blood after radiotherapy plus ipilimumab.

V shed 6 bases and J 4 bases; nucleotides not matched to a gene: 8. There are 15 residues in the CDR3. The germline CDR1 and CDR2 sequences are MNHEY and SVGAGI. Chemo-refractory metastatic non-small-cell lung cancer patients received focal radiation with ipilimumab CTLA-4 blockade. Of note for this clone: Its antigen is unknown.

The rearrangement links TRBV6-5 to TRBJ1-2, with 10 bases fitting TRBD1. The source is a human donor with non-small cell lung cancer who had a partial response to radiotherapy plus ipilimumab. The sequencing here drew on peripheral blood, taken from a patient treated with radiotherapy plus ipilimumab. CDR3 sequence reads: CASSLDRGRVYGYTF. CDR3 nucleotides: TGTGCCAGCAGCTTAGACAGGGGGCGCGTCTATGGCTACACCTTC.